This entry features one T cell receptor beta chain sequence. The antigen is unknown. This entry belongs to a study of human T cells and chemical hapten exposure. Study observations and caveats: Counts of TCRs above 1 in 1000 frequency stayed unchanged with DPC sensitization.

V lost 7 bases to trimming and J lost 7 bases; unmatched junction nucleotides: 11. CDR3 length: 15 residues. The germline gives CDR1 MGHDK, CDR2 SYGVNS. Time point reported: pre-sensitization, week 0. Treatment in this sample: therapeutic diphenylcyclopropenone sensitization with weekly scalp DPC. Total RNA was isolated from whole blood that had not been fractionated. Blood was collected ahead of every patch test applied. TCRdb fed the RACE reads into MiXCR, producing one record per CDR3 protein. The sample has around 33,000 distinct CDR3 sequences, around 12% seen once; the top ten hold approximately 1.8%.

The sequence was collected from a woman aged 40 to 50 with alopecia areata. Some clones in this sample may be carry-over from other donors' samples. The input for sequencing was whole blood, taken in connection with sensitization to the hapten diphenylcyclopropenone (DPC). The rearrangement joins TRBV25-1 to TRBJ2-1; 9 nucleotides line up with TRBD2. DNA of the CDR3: TGTGCCAGCAAGGCGTGGCGGGGGGGACCGAATGAGCAGTTCTTC. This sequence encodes CASKAWRGGPNEQFF.